A selection of T cell receptor beta chains follows, all from one sample in a study of identical twins. A single record per CDR3 protein comes from TCRdb applying MiXCR to the 5' RACE reads. The sample records some 270,000 distinct CDR3 sequences, about 8.3% being singletons. The data also belong to a second study, concerning yellow fever vaccine responses in identical twins.

Sequencing was performed on CD8+ T cells sorted from blood. Source of these receptors: a woman younger than 30 in good health. The CDR3 runs from the conserved cysteine through the conserved F or W. The order of the fields is CDR3 protein, CDR3 DNA, V gene, J gene, clone size, D gene. The D gene is left open where the match is weak. A row's size may be missing; if present it is once, few, many or a size class.

CDR3aa: CSARGGRSLTYEQYF
CDR3nt: TGCAGTGCTAGAGGGGGCAGAAGCTTAACCTACGAGCAGTACTTC
v_gene: TRBV20-1
j_gene: TRBJ2-7
abundance: few
d_gene: NA

CDR3aa: CASSPNARLNTGELFF
CDR3nt: TGTGCCAGCAGCCCCAACGCCAGACTGAACACCGGGGAGCTGTTTTTT
v_gene: TRBV7-8
j_gene: TRBJ2-2
abundance: few
d_gene: NA

CDR3aa: CASSQDLAGLYEQYF
CDR3nt: TGCGCCAGCAGCCAAGATCTAGCGGGGCTCTACGAGCAGTACTTC
v_gene: TRBV4-3
j_gene: TRBJ2-7
abundance: NA
d_gene: TRBD2

CDR3aa: CASSLVGGYADTQYF
CDR3nt: TGTGCCAGCAGCTTAGTTGGAGGGTACGCAGATACGCAGTATTTT
v_gene: TRBV7-2
j_gene: TRBJ2-3
abundance: NA
d_gene: NA

CDR3aa: CASSFHLRDTDTQYF
CDR3nt: TGTGCCAGCAGCTTCCACCTACGTGACACAGATACGCAGTATTTT
v_gene: TRBV11-2
j_gene: TRBJ2-3
abundance: NA
d_gene: NA

CDR3aa: CASSSPELAYEQYF
CDR3nt: TGTGCCAGCAGCTCTCCGGAACTGGCCTACGAGCAGTACTTC
v_gene: TRBV7-2
j_gene: TRBJ2-7
abundance: NA
d_gene: NA

CDR3aa: CASSYSPDRGASHEAFF
CDR3nt: TGTGCCAGCAGTTACTCCCCCGACAGGGGGGCGTCCCACGAAGCTTTCTTT
v_gene: TRBV6-5
j_gene: TRBJ1-1
abundance: NA
d_gene: TRBD1

CDR3aa: CASSQDGGISYNEQFF
CDR3nt: TGCGCCAGCAGCCAAGACGGAGGGATTTCCTACAATGAGCAGTTCTTC
v_gene: TRBV4-3
j_gene: TRBJ2-1
abundance: NA
d_gene: NA

CDR3aa: CASSLDSREGVSYNEQFF
CDR3nt: TGTGCCAGCAGCTTAGATTCCCGGGAGGGGGTTTCCTACAATGAGCAGTTCTTC
v_gene: TRBV11-2
j_gene: TRBJ2-1
abundance: many
d_gene: TRBD2

CDR3aa: CASSDGGDSNTDTQYF
CDR3nt: TGTGCCAGCAGTGACGGGGGGGACAGTAACACAGATACGCAGTATTTT
v_gene: TRBV6-4
j_gene: TRBJ2-3
abundance: few
d_gene: NA

CDR3aa: CSVGQEWGEQFF
CDR3nt: TGCAGCGTTGGCCAGGAGTGGGGTGAGCAGTTCTTC
v_gene: TRBV29-1
j_gene: TRBJ2-1
abundance: many
d_gene: NA

CDR3aa: CASSQAGRGSNEQYF
CDR3nt: TGCGCCAGCAGCCAAGCGGGCAGGGGAAGTAACGAGCAGTACTTC
v_gene: TRBV4-3
j_gene: TRBJ2-7
abundance: few
d_gene: NA

CDR3aa: CASSLPRTGSNEQFF
CDR3nt: TGTGCCAGCAGTCTCCCCAGGACAGGGTCAAATGAGCAGTTCTTC
v_gene: TRBV28
j_gene: TRBJ2-1
abundance: few
d_gene: TRBD1

CDR3aa: CAIGGVTGYEQYF
CDR3nt: TGTGCCATTGGGGGGGTGACTGGCTACGAGCAGTACTTC
v_gene: TRBV10-3
j_gene: TRBJ2-7
abundance: NA
d_gene: TRBD2

CDR3aa: CASSLPGFPSTNTGELFF
CDR3nt: TGTGCCAGCAGCTTGCCAGGGTTCCCTTCAACGAACACCGGGGAGCTGTTTTTT
v_gene: TRBV5-5
j_gene: TRBJ2-2
abundance: NA
d_gene: NA

CDR3aa: CASSFSPGIYEQYF
CDR3nt: TGTGCCAGCAGTTTTTCACCAGGGATCTACGAGCAGTACTTC
v_gene: TRBV27
j_gene: TRBJ2-7
abundance: few
d_gene: NA

CDR3aa: CASGLRWGVQETQYF
CDR3nt: TGCGCCAGCGGTTTGAGGTGGGGAGTACAAGAGACCCAGTACTTC
v_gene: TRBV4-3
j_gene: TRBJ2-5
abundance: few
d_gene: NA

CDR3aa: CASSLASRSYNEQFF
CDR3nt: TGTGCCAGCAGTCTTGCCTCGCGTTCCTACAATGAGCAGTTCTTC
v_gene: TRBV27
j_gene: TRBJ2-1
abundance: few
d_gene: NA

CDR3aa: CASSPLPPTETQYF
CDR3nt: TGTGCCAGCAGTCCCCTCCCACCTACAGAGACCCAGTACTTC
v_gene: TRBV27
j_gene: TRBJ2-5
abundance: NA
d_gene: NA

CDR3aa: CASSWTSGGIYNEQFF
CDR3nt: TGTGCCAGCAGTTGGACTAGCGGGGGGATCTACAATGAGCAGTTCTTC
v_gene: TRBV6-4
j_gene: TRBJ2-1
abundance: few
d_gene: TRBD2

CDR3aa: CASSTQNTGELFF
CDR3nt: TGTGCCAGCAGCACTCAGAACACCGGGGAGCTGTTTTTT
v_gene: TRBV7-9
j_gene: TRBJ2-2
abundance: few
d_gene: NA

CDR3aa: CASRMLGDITGDTQYF
CDR3nt: TGTGCCAGCAGGATGCTAGGGGACATCACGGGAGATACGCAGTATTTT
v_gene: TRBV2
j_gene: TRBJ2-3
abundance: many
d_gene: NA

CDR3aa: CASSHRDTYNEQFF
CDR3nt: TGTGCCAGCAGCCACCGGGACACCTACAATGAGCAGTTCTTC
v_gene: TRBV7-3
j_gene: TRBJ2-1
abundance: NA
d_gene: NA

CDR3aa: CASSQVVGHYEQYF
CDR3nt: TGCGCCAGCAGCCAAGTTGTGGGCCACTACGAGCAGTACTTC
v_gene: TRBV4-3
j_gene: TRBJ2-7
abundance: few
d_gene: NA

CDR3aa: CASSVQTGGLREQYF
CDR3nt: TGTGCCAGCAGCGTGCAGACAGGGGGGCTTCGGGAGCAGTACTTC
v_gene: TRBV21-1
j_gene: TRBJ2-7
abundance: few
d_gene: NA

CDR3aa: CSDKSSGSPEQFF
CDR3nt: TGCAGCGACAAGTCTAGCGGGAGCCCTGAGCAGTTCTTC
v_gene: TRBV29-1
j_gene: TRBJ2-1
abundance: many
d_gene: TRBD2

CDR3aa: CASIYGNTIYF
CDR3nt: TGTGCCAGCATTTACGGAAACACCATATATTTT
v_gene: TRBV6-5
j_gene: TRBJ1-3
abundance: NA
d_gene: NA

CDR3aa: CASSQEGQVQETQYF
CDR3nt: TGCGCCAGCAGCCAAGAGGGACAAGTCCAAGAGACCCAGTACTTC
v_gene: TRBV4-1
j_gene: TRBJ2-5
abundance: many
d_gene: NA

CDR3aa: CASSLGSQNQETQYF
CDR3nt: TGTGCCAGCAGCTTAGGGTCACAGAACCAAGAGACCCAGTACTTC
v_gene: TRBV11-2
j_gene: TRBJ2-5
abundance: NA
d_gene: NA

CDR3aa: CASSSTLAGEPDTQYF
CDR3nt: TGTGCCAGCAGTTCCACACTAGCGGGAGAACCAGATACGCAGTATTTT
v_gene: TRBV12-3/TRBV12-4
j_gene: TRBJ2-3
abundance: NA
d_gene: TRBD2

CDR3aa: CASSYEVNTEAFF
CDR3nt: TGTGCCAGCAGTTATGAAGTTAACACTGAAGCTTTCTTT
v_gene: TRBV6-5
j_gene: TRBJ1-1
abundance: many
d_gene: NA

CDR3aa: CASSQDVLAGGVGELFF
CDR3nt: TGCGCCAGCAGCCAAGATGTCCTAGCGGGAGGGGTCGGGGAGCTGTTTTTT
v_gene: TRBV4-1
j_gene: TRBJ2-2
abundance: few
d_gene: TRBD2

CDR3aa: CASSQALSSPGYF
CDR3nt: TGTGCCAGCAGCCAAGCGCTAAGTTCTCCGGGGTACTTC
v_gene: TRBV4-2
j_gene: TRBJ2-5
abundance: many
d_gene: NA

CDR3aa: CASSEFPSNNEQFF
CDR3nt: TGTGCCAGCAGTGAATTTCCCTCCAACAATGAGCAGTTCTTC
v_gene: TRBV25-1
j_gene: TRBJ2-1
abundance: many
d_gene: NA

CDR3aa: CASSPPSGGEQYF
CDR3nt: TGTGCCAGCTCACCACCGAGCGGAGGGGAGCAGTACTTC
v_gene: TRBV18
j_gene: TRBJ2-7
abundance: NA
d_gene: NA

CDR3aa: CSAKGAPNTGELFF
CDR3nt: TGCAGCGCCAAGGGGGCCCCTAACACCGGGGAGCTGTTTTTT
v_gene: TRBV29-1
j_gene: TRBJ2-2
abundance: many
d_gene: TRBD1

CDR3aa: CASSFYQGGSSYNEQFF
CDR3nt: TGTGCCAGCAGTTTTTATCAGGGGGGGAGCTCCTACAATGAGCAGTTCTTC
v_gene: TRBV28
j_gene: TRBJ2-1
abundance: many
d_gene: NA

CDR3aa: CSARGWTGNNEQFF
CDR3nt: TGCAGTGCTAGAGGGTGGACAGGGAACAATGAGCAGTTCTTC
v_gene: TRBV20-1
j_gene: TRBJ2-1
abundance: NA
d_gene: TRBD1

CDR3aa: CATLGDFPSTDTQYF
CDR3nt: TGTGCCACCTTGGGTGACTTCCCTAGCACAGATACGCAGTATTTT
v_gene: TRBV6-1
j_gene: TRBJ2-3
abundance: many
d_gene: NA

CDR3aa: CASSSLYQETQYF
CDR3nt: TGTGCCAGCAGTTCTTTGTACCAAGAGACCCAGTACTTC
v_gene: TRBV12-3/TRBV12-4
j_gene: TRBJ2-5
abundance: many
d_gene: NA

CDR3aa: CASSQDAGTTEAFF
CDR3nt: TGCGCCAGCAGCCAAGACGCGGGTACCACTGAAGCTTTCTTT
v_gene: TRBV4-3
j_gene: TRBJ1-1
abundance: few
d_gene: NA

CDR3aa: CASSESPDRANYGYTF
CDR3nt: TGTGCCAGCAGCGAAAGCCCGGACAGAGCTAACTATGGCTACACCTTC
v_gene: TRBV9
j_gene: TRBJ1-2
abundance: few
d_gene: NA

CDR3aa: CASSKGSVFTYEQYF
CDR3nt: TGTGCCAGCAGCAAAGGGTCCGTGTTCACCTACGAGCAGTACTTC
v_gene: TRBV21-1
j_gene: TRBJ2-7
abundance: many
d_gene: NA

CDR3aa: CASSAQANNEKLFF
CDR3nt: TGTGCCAGCAGCGCCCAGGCGAATAATGAAAAACTGTTTTTT
v_gene: TRBV5-5
j_gene: TRBJ1-4
abundance: NA
d_gene: NA

CDR3aa: CASSLVVGEKLFF
CDR3nt: TGTGCCAGCAGCTTAGTTGTGGGCGAAAAACTGTTTTTT
v_gene: TRBV7-2
j_gene: TRBJ1-4
abundance: many
d_gene: NA